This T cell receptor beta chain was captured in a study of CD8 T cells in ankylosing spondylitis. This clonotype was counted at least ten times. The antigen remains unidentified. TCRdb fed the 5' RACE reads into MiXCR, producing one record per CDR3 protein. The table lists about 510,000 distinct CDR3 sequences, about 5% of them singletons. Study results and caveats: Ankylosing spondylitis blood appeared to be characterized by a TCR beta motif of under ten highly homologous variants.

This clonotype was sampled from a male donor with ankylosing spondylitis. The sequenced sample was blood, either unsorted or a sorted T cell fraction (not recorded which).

The DNA for the CDR3 is TGCAGTGCTAGAGATCTGGGGGCCTACGAGCAGTACTTC. Residues: CSARDLGAYEQYF. This chain connects TRBV20-1 to TRBJ2-7; perhaps D is TRBD1 or TRBD2 (5 bases each). V was shortened by 0 bases and J by 2 bases, with 8 bases between the two germline ends. There are 13 residues in the CDR3. In germline, CDR1 is DFQATT, CDR2 SNEGSKA (reference sequence).